This T cell receptor (beta chain) stems from a study of immune evolution from preneoplasia to lung adenocarcinoma. Some clones are missing from TCRdb's copy, which holds only in-frame ones; the method was immunoSEQ multiplex PCR. Altogether 7,300 or so clones are present, 72% being singletons, with the ten largest covering under 14%. This CDR3 is built from 17 residues. CDR1 and CDR2 (germline): GTSNPN, SVGIG (reference sequence). V was shortened by 0 bases and J by 4 bases, with 20 bases between the two germline ends. Comment on this clone: Its antigen is not identified.

Study-wide points: Top clone share appeared to fall from AAH through AIS, MIA, adenocarcinoma.

Macro-dissection enriched premalignant or tumor cells before nucleic acid extraction. The chain joins TRBV30 to TRBJ2-3, with D possibly TRBD1 on 5 matching bases. Source material: FFPE lung adenocarcinoma in situ tissue. The TCR originated in a donor older than 65 with lung adenocarcinoma. Some clones in this sample may be carry-over from other donors' samples. The DNA of the CDR3 is TGTGCCTGGAGTGTACCGACCTCATTGGGGCTCCCAGATACGCAGTATTTT. Amino acids: CAWSVPTSLGLPDTQYF.